This T cell receptor beta chain derives from a study of PD-1 blockade in classical Hodgkin lymphoma. As to time point: newly diagnosed, previously untreated cHL patient sample. Using immunoSEQ multiplex PCR, the repertoire was profiled, and TCRdb retains in-frame clones only, with some absent. Of roughly 77,000 clones listed, 93% are singletons. CDR3 size: 16 residues. V was pared by 0 bases and J by 1 base, with 11 bases between. Per the germline V gene, CDR1 is SGDLS and CDR2 is YYNGEE. Material for sequencing was peripheral blood mononuclear cells (PBMCs). The chain combines TRBV9 with TRBJ2-1; D possibly matches TRBD1 or TRBD2 (5 bases each). This clonotype originated in a human donor with classical Hodgkin lymphoma. DNA for the CDR3: TGTGCCAGCAGCGTAGGTTTGGGGGAGTCCTACAATGAGCAGTTCTTC. Translating it yields CASSVGLGESYNEQFF.